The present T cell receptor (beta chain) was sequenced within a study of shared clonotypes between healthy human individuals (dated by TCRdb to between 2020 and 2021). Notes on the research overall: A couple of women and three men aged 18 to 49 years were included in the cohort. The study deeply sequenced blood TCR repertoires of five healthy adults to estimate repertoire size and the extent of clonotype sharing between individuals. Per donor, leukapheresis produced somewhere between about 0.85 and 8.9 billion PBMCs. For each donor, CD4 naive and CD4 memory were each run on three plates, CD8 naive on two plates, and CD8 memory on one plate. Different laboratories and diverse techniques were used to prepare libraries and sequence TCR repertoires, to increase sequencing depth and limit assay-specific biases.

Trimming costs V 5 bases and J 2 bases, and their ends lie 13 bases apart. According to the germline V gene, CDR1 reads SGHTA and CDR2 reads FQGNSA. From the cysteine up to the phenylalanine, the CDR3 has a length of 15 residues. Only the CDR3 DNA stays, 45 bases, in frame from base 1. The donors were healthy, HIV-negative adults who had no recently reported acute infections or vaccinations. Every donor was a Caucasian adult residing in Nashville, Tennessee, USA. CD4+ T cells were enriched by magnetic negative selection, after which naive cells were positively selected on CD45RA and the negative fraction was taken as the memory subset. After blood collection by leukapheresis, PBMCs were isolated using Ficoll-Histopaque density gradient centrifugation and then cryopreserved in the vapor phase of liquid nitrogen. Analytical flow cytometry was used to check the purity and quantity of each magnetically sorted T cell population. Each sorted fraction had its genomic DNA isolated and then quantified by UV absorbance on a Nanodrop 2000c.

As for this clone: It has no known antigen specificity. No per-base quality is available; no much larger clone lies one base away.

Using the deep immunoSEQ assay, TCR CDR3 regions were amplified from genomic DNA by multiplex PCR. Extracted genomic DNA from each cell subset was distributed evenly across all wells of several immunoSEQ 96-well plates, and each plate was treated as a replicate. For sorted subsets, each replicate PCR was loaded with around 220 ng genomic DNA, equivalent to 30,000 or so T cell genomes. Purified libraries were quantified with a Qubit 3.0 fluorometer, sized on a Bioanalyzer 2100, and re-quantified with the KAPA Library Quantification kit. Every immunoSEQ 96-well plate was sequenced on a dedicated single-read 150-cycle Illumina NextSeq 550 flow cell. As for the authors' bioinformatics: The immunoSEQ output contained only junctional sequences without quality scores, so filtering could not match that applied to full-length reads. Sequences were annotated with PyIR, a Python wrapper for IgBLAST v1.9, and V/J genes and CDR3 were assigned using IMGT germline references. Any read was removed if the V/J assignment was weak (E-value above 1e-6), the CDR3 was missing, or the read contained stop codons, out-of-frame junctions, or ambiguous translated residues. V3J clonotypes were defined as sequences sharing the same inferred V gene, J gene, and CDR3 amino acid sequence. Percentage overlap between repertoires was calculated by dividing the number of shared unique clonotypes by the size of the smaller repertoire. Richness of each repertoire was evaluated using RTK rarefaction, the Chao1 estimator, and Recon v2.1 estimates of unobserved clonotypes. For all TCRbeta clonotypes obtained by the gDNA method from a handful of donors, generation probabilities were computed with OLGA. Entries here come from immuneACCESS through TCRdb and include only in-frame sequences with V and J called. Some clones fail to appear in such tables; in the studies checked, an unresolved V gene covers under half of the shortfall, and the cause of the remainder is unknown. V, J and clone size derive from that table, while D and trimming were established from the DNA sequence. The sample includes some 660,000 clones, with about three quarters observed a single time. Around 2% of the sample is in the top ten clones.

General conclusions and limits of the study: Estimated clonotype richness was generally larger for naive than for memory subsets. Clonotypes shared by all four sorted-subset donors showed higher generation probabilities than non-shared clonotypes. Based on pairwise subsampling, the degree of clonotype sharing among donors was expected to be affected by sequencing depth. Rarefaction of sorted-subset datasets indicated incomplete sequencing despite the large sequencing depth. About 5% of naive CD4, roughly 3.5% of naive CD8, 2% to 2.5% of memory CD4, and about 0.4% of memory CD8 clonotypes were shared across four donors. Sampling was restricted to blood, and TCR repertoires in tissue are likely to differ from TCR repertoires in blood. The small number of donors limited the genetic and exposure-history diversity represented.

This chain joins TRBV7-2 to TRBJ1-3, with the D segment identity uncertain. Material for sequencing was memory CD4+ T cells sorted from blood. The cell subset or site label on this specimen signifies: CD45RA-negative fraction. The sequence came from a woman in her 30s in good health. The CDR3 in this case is CASSPYSQPGNTIYF. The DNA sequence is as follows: TGTGCCAGCAGCCCGTACAGCCAGCCTGGAAACACCATATATTTT.